This TCR beta chain was recovered during a study of T cell responses to AZD1222 COVID-19 vaccine. General study results and limits: Every sample of the repertoires postdated the peak T cell response.

The protocol was immunoSEQ multiplex PCR, while the TCRdb copy is restricted to in-frame clones and leaves out a portion. The table includes over 45,000 clones, more than 60% detected once. Turning to this clone: Its target is not known.

Germline V lookup: CDR1 DFQATT, CDR2 SNEGSKA (reference sequence). The CDR3 has 14 residues. The V and J ends lost 3 bases and 7 bases, in that order; junction bases with no gene match: 8. The receptor's source is an adult in good health. The source was peripheral blood, collected on day 0 of AZD1222 vaccination. This sequence joins TRBV20-1 and TRBJ2-2, with 7 nucleotides matching TRBD2. CDR3 in amino acids: CSASFTGGDGELFF. The CDR3 DNA reads TGCAGTGCTAGTTTTACGGGGGGAGACGGGGAGCTGTTTTTT.